The rows below give T cell receptor beta chains drawn from one sample of a study of T cells after yellow fever vaccination. TCRdb reprocessed the 5' RACE reads with MiXCR, giving one entry per CDR3 protein. The data contain nearly 45,000 distinct CDR3 sequences, 6.5% to 8.5% of them seen just once; the ten biggest clones take up over 14%. The sequencing here drew on CD8+ T cells not binding an NS4B(214-222) dextramer, sorted from PBMCs, taken 45 days after the yellow fever booster vaccination. Receptor source: a man aged 25 to 45 who received the YFV17D yellow fever vaccine. The CDR3 runs from the conserved cysteine through the conserved F or W. The D gene is left open where the match is weak. Clone size is given as how often the clone was seen (once, few, many) or a class if it is expanded.

abundance	j_gene	d_gene	v_gene	CDR3nt	CDR3aa
many	TRBJ1-6	NA	TRBV7-8	TGTGCCAGCAGCTTAGGAACGGGGTCGAATTCACCCCTCCACTTT	CASSLGTGSNSPLHF
many	TRBJ2-2	NA	TRBV6-2/TRBV6-3	TGTGCCAGCAGTTACCTACCGAACACCGGGGAGCTGTTTTTT	CASSYLPNTGELFF
many	TRBJ2-6	NA	TRBV12-3/TRBV12-4	TGTGCCAGCAGCGAGGCCAACGTCCTGACTTTC	CASSEANVLTF
many	TRBJ2-1	TRBD2	TRBV11-2	TGTGCCAGCAGCCTTCCACTAGCGGGAGTCAATGAGCAGTTCTTC	CASSLPLAGVNEQFF
many	TRBJ2-3	TRBD2	TRBV9	TGTGCCAGCAGCGTAGAGGGACTAGGCGATACGCAGTATTTT	CASSVEGLGDTQYF
many	TRBJ1-1	NA	TRBV4-3	TGCGCCAGCAGACGGGGTGGCACTGAAGCTTTCTTT	CASRRGGTEAFF
few	TRBJ2-1	TRBD2	TRBV7-8	TGTGCCAGCAGCCCTAGCGGGAGCATCAATGAGCAGTTCTTC	CASSPSGSINEQFF
many	TRBJ2-3	NA	TRBV7-9	TGTGCCAGCAGCTTAGATGACTTTCTCTACACAGATACGCAGTATTTT	CASSLDDFLYTDTQYF
many	TRBJ2-7	NA	TRBV5-1	TGCGCCAGCAGCTTGACTAGCACCGAATTGGGCGAGCAGTACTTC	CASSLTSTELGEQYF
many	TRBJ2-7	TRBD2	TRBV20-1	TGCAGTGCTAGAGGCGGGAGGGAAGGTCTCGAGCAGTACTTC	CSARGGREGLEQYF